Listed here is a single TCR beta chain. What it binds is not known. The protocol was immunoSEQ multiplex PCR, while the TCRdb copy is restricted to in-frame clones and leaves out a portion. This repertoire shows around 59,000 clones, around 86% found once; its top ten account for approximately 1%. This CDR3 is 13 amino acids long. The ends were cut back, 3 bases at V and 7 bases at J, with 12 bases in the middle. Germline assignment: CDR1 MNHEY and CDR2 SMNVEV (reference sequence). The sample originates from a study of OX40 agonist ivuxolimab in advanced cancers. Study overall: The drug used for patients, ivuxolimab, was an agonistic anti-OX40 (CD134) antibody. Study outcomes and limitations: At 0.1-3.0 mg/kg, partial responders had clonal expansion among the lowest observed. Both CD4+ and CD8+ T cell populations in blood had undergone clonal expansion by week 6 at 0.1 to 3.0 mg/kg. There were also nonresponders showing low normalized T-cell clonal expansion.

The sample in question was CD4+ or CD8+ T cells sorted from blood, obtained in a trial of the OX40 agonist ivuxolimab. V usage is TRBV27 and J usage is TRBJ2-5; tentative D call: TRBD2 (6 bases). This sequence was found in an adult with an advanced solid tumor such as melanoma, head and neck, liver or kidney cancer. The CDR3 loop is CASSFYPRGTQYF. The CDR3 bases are TGTGCCAGCAGTTTTTACCCGCGGGGGACCCAGTACTTC.